The rows below give T cell receptor beta chains drawn from one sample of a study of CD8 T cells in ankylosing spondylitis. TCRdb called the 5' RACE reads again in MiXCR, with one record for every CDR3 protein. The table lists 300,000 to 350,000 distinct CDR3 sequences, less than 25% of them singletons. Sequenced sample: blood, either unsorted or a sorted T cell fraction (not recorded which). The source of these receptors is a female donor with ankylosing spondylitis or in good health (not recorded which). Both conserved end residues are part of each CDR3. The D gene is left open where the match is weak. Clone size, where shown, is once, few, many, or a class for clones that have expanded.

TRBV28	NA	TRBJ2-2	14	NA	CASSRGANTGELFF	TGTGCCAGCAGTCGGGGTGCGAACACCGGGGAGCTGTTTTTT
TRBV7-2	TRBD2	TRBJ2-7	15	NA	CASSWATSGRNKQYF	TGTGCCAGCAGCTGGGCGACTAGCGGGAGAAACAAGCAGTACTTC
TRBV29-1	TRBD1	TRBJ1-2	12	NA	CSVAGTGYGYTF	TGCAGCGTTGCCGGGACAGGGTATGGCTACACCTTC
TRBV5-1	NA	TRBJ2-1	14	NA	CASSLRRAGNEQFF	TGCGCCAGCAGCTTGCGGAGGGCCGGTAATGAGCAGTTCTTC
TRBV20-1	NA	TRBJ2-3	15	NA	CSAPPGTQGSDTQYF	TGCAGTGCTCCTCCGGGGACCCAGGGTTCGGATACGCAGTATTTT
TRBV7-2	NA	TRBJ1-1	11	NA	CALQENTEAFF	TGTGCCTTACAGGAGAACACTGAAGCTTTCTTT
TRBV4-3	NA	TRBJ1-2	14	few	CASSQTTGIYGYTF	TGCGCCAGCAGCCAAACAACAGGGATCTATGGCTACACCTTC
TRBV27	NA	TRBJ1-2	13	few	CASRRGGREGYTF	TGTGCCAGCAGAAGGGGGGGCAGGGAAGGCTACACCTTC
TRBV7-8	TRBD1	TRBJ2-1	13	few	CASSQIGTERQFF	TGTGCCAGCAGCCAGATCGGGACAGAAAGACAGTTCTTC
TRBV29-1	TRBD2	TRBJ2-7	13	few	CSVAASGSYEQYF	TGCAGCGTTGCGGCTAGCGGGAGTTACGAGCAGTACTTC
TRBV20-1	NA	TRBJ1-2	13	many	CSALERDGYGYTF	TGCAGTGCTTTGGAAAGGGACGGCTATGGCTACACCTTC
TRBV7-9	NA	TRBJ2-3	15	NA	CAGGTAILGTDKQYF	TGTGCCGGCGGGACAGCGATACTAGGGACAGATAAGCAGTATTTT
TRBV6-1	NA	TRBJ1-5	15	NA	CASSVEGGNGRPQHF	TGTGCCAGCAGTGTTGAGGGGGGCAATGGACGGCCCCAGCATTTT
TRBV12-3/TRBV12-4	TRBD2	TRBJ2-1	14	few	CASRPSGWYNEQFF	TGTGCCAGCAGGCCTAGCGGGTGGTACAATGAGCAGTTCTTC
TRBV7-9	NA	TRBJ2-3	14	few	CATIGGLSTDTQYF	TGTGCCACCATCGGCGGCCTAAGCACAGATACGCAGTATTTT
TRBV5-1	NA	TRBJ2-3	15	NA	CASRSGGREGDTQYF	TGCGCCAGCAGGTCCGGGGGGCGGGAAGGAGATACGCAGTATTTT
TRBV11-2	NA	TRBJ2-1	11	many	CASSVTGKQFF	TGTGCCAGCAGCGTTACGGGGAAGCAGTTCTTC
TRBV7-9	NA	TRBJ2-7	15	NA	CASSIGGEFTYEQYF	TGTGCCAGCAGCATAGGGGGGGAATTCACCTACGAGCAGTACTTC
TRBV10-3	TRBD2	TRBJ2-7	15	NA	CAITPTGGSGNEQYF	TGTGCCATCACCCCGACGGGGGGAAGTGGGAACGAGCAGTACTTC
TRBV20-1	NA	TRBJ1-2	15	few	CSARDTTGNDYGYTF	TGCAGTGCTAGAGATACTACAGGGAATGACTATGGCTACACCTTC
TRBV12-3/TRBV12-4	NA	TRBJ1-6	14	many	CATGSRGMWSPLHF	TGTGCCACTGGGTCGAGGGGGATGTGGTCACCCCTCCACTTT
TRBV6-1	NA	TRBJ1-2	15	few	CASRDAGGHNYGYTF	TGTGCCAGCAGGGACGCAGGTGGCCATAACTATGGCTACACCTTC
TRBV28	TRBD1	TRBJ1-4	15	NA	CASSPGTGGNEKLFF	TGTGCCAGCAGCCCTGGGACAGGGGGGAATGAAAAACTGTTTTTT
TRBV7-2	NA	TRBJ2-5	15	NA	CASSYFSGLQETQYF	TGTGCCAGCAGCTACTTTAGCGGACTCCAAGAGACCCAGTACTTC
TRBV12-3/TRBV12-4	TRBD1	TRBJ1-1	14	NA	CASSGQGRNTEAFF	TGTGCCAGCAGTGGACAGGGGAGGAACACTGAAGCTTTCTTT
TRBV6-6	NA	TRBJ2-7	12	few	CASSASEYEQYF	TGTGCCAGCAGTGCGAGCGAGTACGAGCAGTACTTC
TRBV7-2	NA	TRBJ2-2	16	few	CASSAIDWINTGELFF	TGTGCCAGCAGCGCCATAGACTGGATTAACACCGGGGAGCTGTTTTTT
TRBV20-1	NA	TRBJ1-2	14	few	CSAGPPGHGYGYTF	TGCAGTGCCGGACCCCCAGGGCATGGCTATGGCTACACCTTC
TRBV5-4	NA	TRBJ2-1	15	NA	CASSFGHGAYNEQFF	TGTGCCAGCAGCTTCGGACACGGTGCCTACAATGAGCAGTTCTTC
TRBV7-2	NA	TRBJ2-1	15	few	CASSLRSRTGNEQFF	TGTGCCAGCAGCTTACGTAGCCGTACAGGCAATGAGCAGTTCTTC
TRBV20-1	TRBD2	TRBJ2-1	14	many	CSALSGSSYNEQFF	TGCAGTGCTCTCAGCGGGAGCTCCTACAATGAGCAGTTCTTC
TRBV20-1	NA	TRBJ1-2	11	few	CSASTNYGYTF	TGCAGTGCTTCCACTAACTATGGCTACACCTTC
TRBV29-1	NA	TRBJ2-5	11	many	CSGGEQETQYF	TGCAGCGGGGGGGAACAAGAGACCCAGTACTTC
TRBV10-3	TRBD2	TRBJ2-1	15	NA	CAISVGGASYNEQFF	TGTGCCATCAGTGTGGGAGGGGCCTCCTACAATGAGCAGTTCTTC
TRBV12-3/TRBV12-4	NA	TRBJ2-2	12	NA	CASSGRTGELFF	TGTGCCAGCAGCGGTCGCACCGGGGAGCTGTTTTTT
TRBV20-1	TRBD1	TRBJ1-6	13	many	CSARETGESPLHF	TGCAGTGCTAGAGAGACAGGGGAATCACCCCTCCACTTT
TRBV28	NA	TRBJ2-7	15	NA	CASRAPGWVAYEQYF	TGTGCCAGCAGAGCTCCAGGGTGGGTAGCCTACGAGCAGTACTTC
TRBV10-3	TRBD1	TRBJ2-7	14	NA	CAISDGTGNYEQYF	TGTGCCATCAGTGACGGGACAGGGAACTACGAGCAGTACTTC
TRBV6-1	TRBD1	TRBJ1-2	14	NA	CASRAGQSNYGYTF	TGTGCCAGCAGAGCGGGACAGAGTAACTATGGCTACACCTTC
TRBV18	TRBD1	TRBJ2-1	15	NA	CASSPRQGTPGEQFF	TGTGCCAGCTCACCGAGACAGGGGACTCCAGGTGAGCAGTTCTTC
TRBV25-1	NA	TRBJ1-2	12	NA	CASSEGGDGYTF	TGTGCCAGCAGTGAAGGGGGGGATGGCTACACCTTC